One sample yielded the 30 T cell receptor beta chains listed below, sequenced in a study of CD39 and CD103 CD8 tumor-infiltrating T cells. Generated by immunoSEQ multiplex PCR, the TCRdb table keeps only in-frame clones and is missing some. This table has 6,000 to 8,500 clones, over 50% appearing once. Sequenced material: CD8+ T cells sorted from blood. Subset meaning: total memory CD8 T cells (CD45RA-CCR7+/-) from blood or uninvolved lymph node. The receptors originated from a human donor with head and neck squamous cell carcinoma.

The chain employs TRBV9 and TRBJ2-1; TRBD1 matches 8 bases. The CDR3 consists of 14 residues. CDR1 and CDR2 from the germline V gene are SGDLS and YYNGEE. V lost 1 base, J lost 9 bases, and 6 bases stayed unmatched. For the CDR3, the DNA is TGTGCCAGCAGCGTAATCGCCACAGGGGGTGAGCAGTTCTTC. Its translation is CASSVIATGGEQFF.

V usage is TRBV19 and J usage is TRBJ1-1; no clear D gene. This CDR3 spans 15 amino acids. V was trimmed by 5 bases and J by 3 bases, leaving 16 bases between them. Germline V gene sequence: CDR1 LNHDA, CDR2 SQIVND (reference sequence). The CDR3 reads CASSPLPSSDTEAFF. The DNA of the CDR3 is TGTGCCAGTAGTCCCCTCCCCTCCAGCGACACTGAAGCTTTCTTT.

The rearrangement uses TRBV6-4 and TRBJ2-2, with unresolved D. The ends were cut back, 7 bases at V and 1 base at J, with 7 bases in the middle. Germline V gene sequence: CDR1 MRHNA, CDR2 SNTAGT. This CDR3 contains 13 residues. The CDR3 coding sequence is TGTGCCAGCAACGACGGGAACACCGGGGAGCTGTTTTTT. Amino acids: CASNDGNTGELFF.

The chain couples TRBV28 to TRBJ1-2, with 7 bases matching TRBD1. This CDR3 has 15 amino acids. Germline-derived CDR1 and CDR2 are MDHEN and SYDVKM. J lost 2 bases, V lost 6 bases, and 9 bases had no gene match. The chain's CDR3 is CASSTHRGTNYGYTF. The CDR3 coding sequence is TGTGCCAGCAGCACTCACAGGGGAACGAACTATGGCTACACCTTC.

This chain connects TRBV2 to TRBJ2-7; D perhaps matches TRBD1 (5 bases). Germline V gene lookup returns CDR1 SNHLY and CDR2 FYNNEI. The V gene lost 3 bases and the J gene lost 0 bases, with 9 bases spanning the gap. CDR3 length equals 14 residues. CDR3: CASSDQGISYEQYF. The CDR3 coding sequence is TGTGCCAGCAGTGATCAGGGTATCTCCTACGAGCAGTACTTC.

This chain links TRBV7-9 with TRBJ1-6, with no clear D. Germline V gives CDR1 SEHNR, CDR2 FQNEAQ (reference sequence). V was clipped by 3 bases and J by 10 bases, with 13 bases between them. This CDR3 has 14 residues. CDR3 sequence (DNA): TGTGCCAGCAGCTTCAGTCCGGGTTCGTCACCCCTCCACTTT. This encodes CASSFSPGSSPLHF.

This clone was seen just once. V and J are TRBV7-2 and TRBJ2-7; D unclear. Trimming removed 5 bases at V and 3 bases at J, with 11 bases between. The CDR3 is 13 residues long. Germline V gene sequence: CDR1 SGHTA, CDR2 FQGNSA. Here the CDR3 reads CASSPEAGYEQYF. CDR3 bases: TGTGCCAGCAGCCCAGAGGCCGGCTACGAGCAGTACTTC. The full variable domain, in which reference TRBV7-2 and TRBJ2-7 provide the parts outside the CDR3, is GAGVSQSPSNKVTEKGKDVELRCDPISGHTALYWYRQSLGQGLEFLIYFQGNSAPDKSGLPSDRFSAERTGGSVSTLTIQRTQQEDSAVYLCASSPEAGYEQYFGPGTRLTVT.

The chain uses TRBV6-6 and TRBJ1-1, with D hard to call. Germline V lookup: CDR1 MNHNY, CDR2 SVGAGI (reference sequence). This CDR3 spans 12 amino acids. Trimming removed 5 bases from V and 4 bases from J, with 8 bases in between. The CDR3 nucleotides are TGTGCCAGCAGTCCAAAGGGCACTGAAGCTTTCTTT. Translated, it gives CASSPKGTEAFF.

This clone was observed once. The chain links TRBV9 to TRBJ1-1, with D hard to call. Looked up from germline, CDR1 is SGDLS and CDR2 is YYNGEE. V was trimmed by 0 bases and J by 5 bases, leaving 5 bases between them. The CDR3 spans 12 residues. The CDR3 DNA reads TGTGCCAGCAGCGTAGGGGAAACTGAAGCTTTCTTT. It specifies CASSVGETEAFF.

The V and J genes are TRBV27 and TRBJ2-2, with D tentatively TRBD1 (5 bases). Germline V gene lookup returns CDR1 MNHEY and CDR2 SMNVEV (reference sequence). V lost 6 bases and J 5 bases, leaving 10 bases between the germline ends. The CDR3 contains 13 residues. The CDR3 here is CASSHRGTGELFF. The CDR3 DNA follows: TGTGCCAGCAGCCATAGGGGTACCGGGGAGCTGTTTTTT.

This clone came up once. The rearrangement joins TRBV9 to TRBJ2-7; weak D call: TRBD1 (7 bases). In germline, CDR1 is SGDLS, CDR2 YYNGEE. The CDR3 runs to 12 residues. V dropped 4 bases and J dropped 6 bases, with 11 bases sitting between them. CDR3 residues: CASSYQGGEQYF. CDR3 bases: TGTGCCAGCAGCTACCAGGGGGGCGAGCAGTACTTC.

The sample holds a few counts of this clone. The gene calls are TRBV5-4 and TRBJ1-1, with TRBD1 as a possible D gene (5 bases). The V end lost 0 bases, the J end lost 7 bases, and 10 bases lay between the germline ends. The CDR3 runs 13 residues. Germline V lookup: CDR1 SGHNT, CDR2 YYREEE (reference sequence). In DNA form, the CDR3 reads TGTGCCAGCAGCTTGGACGTTGGGGGTGAAGCTTTCTTT. This translates into CASSLDVGGEAFF.

This clone has more than one count but fewer than ten. This sequence joins TRBV30 and TRBJ1-1, with unresolved D. This CDR3 contains 12 residues. V lost 4 bases, J lost 0 bases, and 6 bases lay in between. Per the germline V gene, CDR1 is GTSNPN and CDR2 is SVGIG (reference sequence). The chain's CDR3 is CAWTYVNTEAFF. CDR3 nucleotide sequence: TGTGCCTGGACGTACGTGAACACTGAAGCTTTCTTT.

The chain employs TRBV30 and TRBJ1-1; D is possibly TRBD1 (5 bases). Germline assignment: CDR1 GTSNPN and CDR2 SVGIG (reference sequence). The CDR3 totals 13 residues. V lost 2 bases and J 2 bases, leaving 9 bases between the germline ends. The CDR3 nucleotides are TGTGCCTGGAGTTCAGGGCACAACACTGAAGCTTTCTTT. Protein: CAWSSGHNTEAFF.

This chain joins TRBV4-3 and TRBJ2-7; 10 bases fit TRBD2. V was clipped by 1 base and J by 0 bases; unmatched bases: 3. Per the germline V gene, CDR1 is LGHNA and CDR2 is YSLEER. The CDR3 has 16 amino acids. CDR3 coding DNA: TGCGCCAGCAGCCAAGCTAGCGGGGGAAGCTCCTACGAGCAGTACTTC. It specifies CASSQASGGSSYEQYF.

The V gene is TRBV7-9, the J gene TRBJ1-2; TRBD1 might be the D (5 bases). Germline CDR1 is SEHNR and CDR2 is FQNEAQ (reference sequence). The V and J ends lost 5 bases and 1 base respectively, with 20 bases between them. The CDR3 contains 17 residues. The CDR3 DNA follows: TGTGCCAGCAGCAAGGGAGAGGGTGAGGGGCATAACTATGGCTACACCTTC. It encodes CASSKGEGEGHNYGYTF. Full variable domain (remainder filled in from reference TRBV7-9 and TRBJ1-2): DTGVSQNPRHKITKRGQNVTFRCDPISEHNRLYWYRQTLGQGPEFLTYFQNEAQLEKSRLLSDRFSAERPKGSFSTLEIQRTEQGDSAMYLCASSKGEGEGHNYGYTFGSGTRLTVV.

V gene TRBV9 combines with J gene TRBJ2-3; D is perhaps TRBD1 (6 bases). Trimming removed 0 bases from V and 3 bases from J, with 14 bases in between. This CDR3 contains 16 residues. Germline V gene lookup returns CDR1 SGDLS and CDR2 YYNGEE. Written as DNA, the CDR3 is TGTGCCAGCAGCGTAGGTGTCAGGGGCGCTACAGATACGCAGTATTTT. The encoded protein is CASSVGVRGATDTQYF.

In this sample, this clone turned up a few times. The V call is TRBV21-1, the J call TRBJ1-1; the table calls TRBD1, which could not be checked here. TRBV21-1 is termed a pseudogene. The CDR3 covers 18 residues. The CDR3 here is CASSNMGLDRGGCTEAFF. The CDR3 DNA reads as TGTGCCAGCAGCAATATGGGGTTGGACAGGGGAGGATGCACTGAAGCTTTCTTT.

V gene TRBV11-1 combines with J gene TRBJ1-6, with a weak D call TRBD1 (5 bases). CDR1 SGHAT and CDR2 FQDESV come from the germline V gene (reference sequence). This CDR3 region has 15 residues. The V end was cut by 0 bases, the J end by 9 bases, with 12 bases between. The CDR3 reads CASSLASGPRSPLHF. Here the CDR3 DNA reads TGTGCCAGCAGCTTAGCGTCGGGGCCTCGTTCACCCCTCCACTTT.

This clone was observed once. The chain recombines TRBV7-3 with TRBJ2-4; tentatively, D is TRBD2 (5 bases). Germline-derived CDR1 and CDR2 are SGHTA and FQGTGA. The CDR3 is 17 residues long. V was cut by 5 bases and J by 0 bases, with 17 bases left in between. CDR3 protein: CASSRRADLLAKNIQYF. DNA for the CDR3: TGTGCCAGCAGCCGGCGGGCAGACTTACTAGCCAAAAACATTCAGTACTTC. The whole variable domain, filled in from reference TRBV7-3 and TRBJ2-4, reads GAGVSQTPSNKVTEKGKYVELRCDPISGHTALYWYRQSLGQGPEFLIYFQGTGAADDSGLPNDRFFAVRPEGSVSTLKIQRTERGDSAVYLCASSRRADLLAKNIQYFGAGTRLSVL.

The gene calls are TRBV2 and TRBJ1-1, with D perhaps TRBD1 (6 bases). V dropped 3 bases and J dropped 0 bases, with 8 bases sitting between them. Germline CDR1 SNHLY, CDR2 FYNNEI. This CDR3 region has 14 residues. CDR3 sequence: CASSEDSMNTEAFF. The CDR3 bases are TGTGCCAGCAGTGAGGACAGCATGAACACTGAAGCTTTCTTT.

This chain joins TRBV5-6 and TRBJ1-5, with a tentative D call TRBD1 (6 bases). This CDR3 comprises 16 residues. Germline-derived CDR1 and CDR2 are SGHDT and YYEEEE. The V end was cut by 7 bases, the J end by 0 bases, with 17 bases between. The CDR3 nucleotides read TGTGCCAGCCCCTCAGGGGTTATTTATAGCAATCAGCCCCAGCATTTT. Protein: CASPSGVIYSNQPQHF.

This clone was observed a handful of times. The chain couples TRBV9 to TRBJ1-3; D gene ambiguous. Trimming left V 3 bases short and J 4 bases short, with 14 bases between. This CDR3 comprises 15 residues. The germline V gene encodes CDR1 SGDLS and CDR2 YYNGEE. The CDR3 region has the DNA TGTGCCAGCAGCGAAAACATTGGAGGGGGAAACACCATATATTTT. Translated: CASSENIGGGNTIYF.

The chain is built from TRBV4-3 and TRBJ2-7; 7 bases match TRBD1. The CDR3 length is 16 residues. Losses at the gene ends were 0 bases for V and 6 bases for J; bases not matched to a gene: 11. The germline V gene encodes CDR1 LGHNA and CDR2 YSLEER. This chain's CDR3 is CASSQDLGGPLREQYF. The CDR3 DNA reads as TGCGCCAGCAGCCAAGACTTAGGGGGCCCCTTACGCGAGCAGTACTTC.

This clone has only a few counts. The rearrangement joins TRBV4-3 to TRBJ2-7; 9 bases fit TRBD1. With V trimmed by 4 bases and J by 2 bases, 6 bases remained unmatched. Per germline, CDR1 LGHNA and CDR2 YSLEER. The CDR3 runs 15 residues. CDR3 nucleotide sequence: TGCGCCAGCAGCCCACGACAGGGGGACCCCTACGAGCAGTACTTC. Translated: CASSPRQGDPYEQYF.

The chain recombines TRBV9 with TRBJ1-2; no clear D gene. CDR1 and CDR2 from the germline V gene are SGDLS and YYNGEE. The CDR3 consists of 15 residues. Trimming took off 3 bases at V and 4 bases at J, with 16 bases between the two ends. CDR3 in amino acids: CASSGATGGLYGYTF. The DNA for the CDR3 is TGTGCCAGCAGCGGAGCAACTGGTGGGCTCTATGGCTACACCTTC.

The V gene is TRBV4-3, the J gene TRBJ2-7, with unresolved D. The germline gives CDR1 LGHNA, CDR2 YSLEER. V lost 0 bases and J 0 bases, leaving 6 bases between the germline ends. The CDR3 sequence is 14 residues long. DNA of the CDR3: TGCGCCAGCAGCCAAGATTTATACTCCTACGAGCAGTACTTC. Translation: CASSQDLYSYEQYF.

This clone was detected a few times. The chain has TRBV21-1 and TRBJ2-1; TRBD2 was called by the table and not checked on the DNA. TRBV21-1 counts as a pseudogene. The CDR3 loop spans 17 amino acids. The chain's CDR3 is CASSTEGRTSEYNEQFF. DNA of the CDR3: TGTGCCAGCAGCACTGAAGGTAGGACTAGCGAATACAATGAGCAGTTCTTC.

The chain couples TRBV18 to TRBJ2-7; 11 bases match TRBD2. J was trimmed by 5 bases and V by 6 bases; bases with no gene match: 9. CDR1 KGHSH and CDR2 LQKENI come from the germline V gene. This CDR3 is 15 amino acids long. CDR3 sequence reads: CASSLGLAGNNEQYF. For the CDR3, the DNA is TGTGCCAGCTCTCTAGGACTAGCGGGTAACAACGAGCAGTACTTC.

The chain joins TRBV4-3 to TRBJ2-7; D remains ambiguous. This CDR3 contains 15 residues. V lost 1 base to trimming and J lost 2 bases, with 12 bases between them. Per germline, CDR1 LGHNA and CDR2 YSLEER. CDR3 in amino acids: CASSQGYGSTYEQYF. In DNA, the CDR3 is TGCGCCAGCAGCCAAGGGTATGGGTCTACCTACGAGCAGTACTTC.